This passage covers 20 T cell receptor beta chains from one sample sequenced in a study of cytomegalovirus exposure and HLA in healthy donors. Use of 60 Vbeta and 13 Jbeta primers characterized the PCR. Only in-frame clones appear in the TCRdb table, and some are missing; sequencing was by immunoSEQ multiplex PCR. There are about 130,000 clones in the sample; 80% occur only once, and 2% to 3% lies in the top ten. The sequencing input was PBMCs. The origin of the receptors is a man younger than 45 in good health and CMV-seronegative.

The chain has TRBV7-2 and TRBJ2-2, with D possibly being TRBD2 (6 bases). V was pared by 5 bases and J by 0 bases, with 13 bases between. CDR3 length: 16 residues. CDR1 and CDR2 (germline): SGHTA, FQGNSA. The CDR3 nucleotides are TGTGCCAGCAGCCGGGGGTCTGGATCGAACACCGGGGAGCTGTTTTTT. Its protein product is CASSRGSGSNTGELFF. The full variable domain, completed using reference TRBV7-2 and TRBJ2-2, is GAGVSQSPSNKVTEKGKDVELRCDPISGHTALYWYRQSLGQGLEFLIYFQGNSAPDKSGLPSDRFSAERTGGSVSTLTIQRTQQEDSAVYLCASSRGSGSNTGELFFGEGSRLTVL.

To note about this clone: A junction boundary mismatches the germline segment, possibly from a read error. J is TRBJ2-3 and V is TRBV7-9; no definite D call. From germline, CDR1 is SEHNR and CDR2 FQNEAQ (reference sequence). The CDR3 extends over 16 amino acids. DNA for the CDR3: TGTTCCAGCAGCTCCTTCATGTCGGGTAGCACAGATACGCAGTATTTT. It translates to CSSSSFMSGSTDTQYF.

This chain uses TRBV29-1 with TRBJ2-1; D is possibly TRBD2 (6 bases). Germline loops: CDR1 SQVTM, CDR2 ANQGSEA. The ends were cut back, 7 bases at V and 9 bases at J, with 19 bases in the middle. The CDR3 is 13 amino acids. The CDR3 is CSANEGGVGEQFF. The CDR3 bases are TGCAGCGCCAACGAAGGAGGGGTGGGTGAGCAGTTCTTC.

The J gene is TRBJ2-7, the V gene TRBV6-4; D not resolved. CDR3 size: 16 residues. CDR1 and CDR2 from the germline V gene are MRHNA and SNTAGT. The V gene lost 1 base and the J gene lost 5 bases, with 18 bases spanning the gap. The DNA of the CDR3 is TGTGCCAGCAGTGACTACGTCTTTCAGGCAGCTAACGAGCAGTACTTC. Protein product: CASSDYVFQAANEQYF.

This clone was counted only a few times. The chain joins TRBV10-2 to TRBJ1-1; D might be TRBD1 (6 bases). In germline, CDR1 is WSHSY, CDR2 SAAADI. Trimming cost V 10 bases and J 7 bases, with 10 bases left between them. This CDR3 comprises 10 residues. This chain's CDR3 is CATEQGEAFF. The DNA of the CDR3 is TGCGCCACGGAACAGGGTGAAGCTTTCTTT.

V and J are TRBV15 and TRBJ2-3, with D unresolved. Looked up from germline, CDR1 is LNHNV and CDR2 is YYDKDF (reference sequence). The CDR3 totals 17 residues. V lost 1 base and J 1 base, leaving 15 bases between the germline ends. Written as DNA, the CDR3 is TGTGCCACCAGCAGAGTTACGTCGAGTTTCGGCACAGATACGCAGTATTTT. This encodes CATSRVTSSFGTDTQYF.

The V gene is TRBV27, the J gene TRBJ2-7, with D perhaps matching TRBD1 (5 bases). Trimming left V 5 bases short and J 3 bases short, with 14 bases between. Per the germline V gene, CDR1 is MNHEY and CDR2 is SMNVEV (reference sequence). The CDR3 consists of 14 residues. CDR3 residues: CASSDSLGVYEQYF. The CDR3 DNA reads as TGTGCCAGCAGTGACAGCTTAGGCGTCTACGAGCAGTACTTC.

CDR3 coding DNA: TGTGCCAGCAGCCTCGGGGGGGGGAGCCTCTACGAGCAGTACTTC. It translates to CASSLGGGSLYEQYF. The J gene is TRBJ2-7, the V gene TRBV6-5; 8 bases are shared with TRBD2. The V gene end was trimmed by 6 bases and the J gene end by 3 bases; junction bases not matched to a gene: 10. Germline V CDR1 and CDR2: MNHEY, SVGAGI. CDR3 length: 15 amino acids.

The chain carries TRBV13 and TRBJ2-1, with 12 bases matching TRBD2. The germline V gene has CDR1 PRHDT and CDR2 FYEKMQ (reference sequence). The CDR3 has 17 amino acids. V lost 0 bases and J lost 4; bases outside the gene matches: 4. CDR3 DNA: TGTGCCAGCAGCTTAGGCCCCGGACTAGCGGGATACAATGAGCAGTTCTTC. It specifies CASSLGPGLAGYNEQFF.

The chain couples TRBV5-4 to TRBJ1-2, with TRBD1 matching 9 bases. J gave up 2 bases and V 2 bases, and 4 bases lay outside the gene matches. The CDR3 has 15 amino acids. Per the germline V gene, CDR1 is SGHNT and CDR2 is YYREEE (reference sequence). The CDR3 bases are TGTGCCAGCAGCTTTAGGGACAGGGAAAACTATGGCTACACCTTC. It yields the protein CASSFRDRENYGYTF. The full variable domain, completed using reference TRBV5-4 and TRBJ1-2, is ETGVTQSPTHLIKTRGQQVTLRCSSQSGHNTVSWYQQALGQGPQFIFQYYREEENGRGNFPPRFSGLQFPNYSSELNVNALELDDSALYLCASSFRDRENYGYTFGSGTRLTVV.

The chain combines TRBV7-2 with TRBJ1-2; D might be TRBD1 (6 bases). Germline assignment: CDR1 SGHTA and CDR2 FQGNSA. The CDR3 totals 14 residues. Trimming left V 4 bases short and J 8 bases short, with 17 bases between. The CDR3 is CASSSPGELWGYTF. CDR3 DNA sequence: TGTGCCAGCAGCTCCCCAGGGGAACTATGGGGCTACACCTTC.

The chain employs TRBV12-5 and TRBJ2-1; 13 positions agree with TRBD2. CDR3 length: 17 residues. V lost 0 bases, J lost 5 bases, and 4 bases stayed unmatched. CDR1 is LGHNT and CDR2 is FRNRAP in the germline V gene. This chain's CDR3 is CASGLVEGLAGHNEQFF. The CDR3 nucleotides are TGTGCTAGTGGTTTGGTAGAGGGACTAGCGGGACACAATGAGCAGTTCTTC.

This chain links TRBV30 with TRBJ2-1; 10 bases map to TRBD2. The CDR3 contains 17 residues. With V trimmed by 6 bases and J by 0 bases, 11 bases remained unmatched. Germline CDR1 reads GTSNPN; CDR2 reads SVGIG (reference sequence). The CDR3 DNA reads TGTGCCTGTGGGGAACTAGCGGGGTTAAGCTCCTACAATGAGCAGTTCTTC. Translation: CACGELAGLSSYNEQFF.

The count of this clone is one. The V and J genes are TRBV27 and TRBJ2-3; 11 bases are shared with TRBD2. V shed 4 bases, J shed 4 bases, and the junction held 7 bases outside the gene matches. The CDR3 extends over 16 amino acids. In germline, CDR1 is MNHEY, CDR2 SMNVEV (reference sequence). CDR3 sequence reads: CASSSSLAGGADTQYF. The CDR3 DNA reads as TGTGCCAGCAGTTCATCCCTAGCGGGAGGCGCAGATACGCAGTATTTT.

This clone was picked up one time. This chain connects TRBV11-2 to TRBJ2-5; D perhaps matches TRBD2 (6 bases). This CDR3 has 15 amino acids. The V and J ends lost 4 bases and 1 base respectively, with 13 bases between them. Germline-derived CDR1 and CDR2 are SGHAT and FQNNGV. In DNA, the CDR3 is TGTGCCAGCAGCTCAACGACTAGTCTCCAAGAGACCCAGTACTTC. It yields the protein CASSSTTSLQETQYF.

The CDR3 loop is CASSLMGQRNSPLHF. The CDR3 nucleotides are TGTGCCAGCAGCCTGATGGGACAGAGAAATTCACCCCTCCACTTT. This chain links TRBV11-2 with TRBJ1-6; 7 nucleotides match TRBD1. This CDR3 is 15 amino acids long. Germline values: CDR1 SGHAT, CDR2 FQNNGV. J gave up 7 bases and V 5 bases, and 8 bases lay outside the gene matches.

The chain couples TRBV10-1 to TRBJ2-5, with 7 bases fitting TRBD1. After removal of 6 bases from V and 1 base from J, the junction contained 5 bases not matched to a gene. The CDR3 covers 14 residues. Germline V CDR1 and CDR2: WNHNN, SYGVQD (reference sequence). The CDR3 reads CASSAGTAQETQYF. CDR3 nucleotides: TGCGCCAGCAGCGCCGGGACAGCCCAAGAGACCCAGTACTTC.

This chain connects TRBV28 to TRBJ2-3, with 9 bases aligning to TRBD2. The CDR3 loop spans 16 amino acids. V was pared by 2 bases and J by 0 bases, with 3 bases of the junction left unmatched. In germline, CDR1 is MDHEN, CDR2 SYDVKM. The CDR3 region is CASSLRTSDSTDTQYF. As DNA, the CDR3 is TGTGCCAGCAGTTTAAGGACTAGCGATAGCACAGATACGCAGTATTTT.

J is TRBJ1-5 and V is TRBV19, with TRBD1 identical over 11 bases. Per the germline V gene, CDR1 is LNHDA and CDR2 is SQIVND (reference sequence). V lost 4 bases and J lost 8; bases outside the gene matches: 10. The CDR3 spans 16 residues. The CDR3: CASSTPAGTGGEPQHF. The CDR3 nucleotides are TGTGCCAGTAGTACTCCCGCCGGGACAGGGGGGGAGCCCCAGCATTTT.

CDR3 amino acids: CASSYSRVDYEQYF. CDR3 in DNA: TGTGCCAGCAGTTACTCGAGGGTAGATTACGAGCAGTACTTC. This chain joins TRBV6-5 and TRBJ2-7, with D perhaps matching TRBD2 (5 bases). This CDR3 is built from 14 residues. Per germline, CDR1 MNHEY and CDR2 SVGAGI. The germline V and J ends were trimmed by 0 bases and 4 bases, with 10 bases remaining between them.